The T cell receptor beta chain under discussion was sequenced for a study of blood T cell repertoires in COVID-19. Study-level background: Spain, Italy and the United States supplied samples that represented acute and convalescent COVID-19. In each case, the material was cDNA or gDNA derived from T cells, B-cell-depleted T cells, or PBMCs.

As originally analysed: For nucleated cells, counts were estimated from reference gene primer amplification. Data came from immunoSEQ multiplex PCR; TCRdb stores just in-frame clones and leaves some out. That table supplies the V and J calls and clone size; D and trimming were determined from the DNA. In the table there are about 200,000 clones, 80% to 90% of which are singletons. Between the trimmed V and J ends, which lost 6 bases and 4 bases, there was a span of 9 bases. The CDR3 extends over 12 amino acids. This receptor was obtained from a woman in her 50s with active or convalescent COVID-19. The sample consisted of peripheral blood. The chain has TRBV6-7 and TRBJ1-2; tentative D call: TRBD1 (6 bases). TRBV6-7 is given ORF status, its function remaining uncertain. The CDR3 spells CASRTGPYGYTF. The CDR3 coding sequence is TGTGCCAGCAGAACAGGGCCCTATGGCTACACCTTC.